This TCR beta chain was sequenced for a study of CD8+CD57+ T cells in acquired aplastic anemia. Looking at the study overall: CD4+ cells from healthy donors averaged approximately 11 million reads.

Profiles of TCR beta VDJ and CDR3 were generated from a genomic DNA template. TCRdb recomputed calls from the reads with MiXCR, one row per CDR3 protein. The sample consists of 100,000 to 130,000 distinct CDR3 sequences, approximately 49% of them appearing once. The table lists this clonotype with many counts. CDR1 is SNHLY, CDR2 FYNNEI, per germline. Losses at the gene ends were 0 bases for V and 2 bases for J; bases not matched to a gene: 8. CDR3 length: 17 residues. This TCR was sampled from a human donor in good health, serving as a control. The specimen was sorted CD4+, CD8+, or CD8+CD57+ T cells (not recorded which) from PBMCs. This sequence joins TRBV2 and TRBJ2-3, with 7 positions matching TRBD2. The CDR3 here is CASSEARRGTLTDTQYF. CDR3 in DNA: TGTGCCAGCAGTGAAGCTCGGCGGGGGACCCTCACAGATACGCAGTATTTT.